This T cell receptor beta chain was identified during a study of T cell responses to AZD1222 COVID-19 vaccine. Study information: Pooling of second doses given at about 4 or about 12 weeks was done. Notes on the study in general: CD4 TCRs linked to vaccination spanned spike, dominating at 160-218 and 743-854. Among spike-specific TCRs, nearly half reportedly target unmutated variant regions.

Profiled with immunoSEQ multiplex PCR; TCRdb holds only in-frame clones, not every one. Here the sample spans some 130,000 clones, approximately 90% being singletons. A word on this clone: Its antigen is currently unknown.

From germline, CDR1 is SGDLS and CDR2 YYNGEE. The CDR3 extends over 16 amino acids. V lost 0 bases to trimming and J lost 1 base, with 14 bases between them. Here the sequenced sample was peripheral blood, taken on day 0 of AZD1222 vaccination. The chain links TRBV9 to TRBJ2-7, with D maybe TRBD1 (6 bases). The clonotype originates from an adult in good health. The CDR3 DNA sequence: TGTGCCAGCAGCGTAGGGGGGCCAGCCCAGTCCTACGAGCAGTACTTC. This gives the protein CASSVGGPAQSYEQYF.